The rows below give T cell receptor beta chains drawn from one sample of a study of T cells in Graves' hyperthyroidism and ophthalmopathy. TCRdb reprocessed the multiplex PCR reads via MiXCR and lists one record per CDR3 protein. The repertoire holds 500,000 to 800,000 distinct CDR3 sequences, around 13% seen once, with around 13% in the top ten. Sequencing input: blood. The source is a woman aged 45 to 65 with Graves' ophthalmopathy. CDR3s include the opening cysteine and the closing phenylalanine or tryptophan. D genes are given only for firm matches. Size is stated for part of the rows, as once, few or many counts, or as a class when the clone is expanded.

TRBV28	many	NA	TRBJ2-7	TGTGCCAGCAGTTTTATTAGCGCCAGGAGCGAGCAGTACTTC	CASSFISARSEQYF
TRBV28	many	TRBD2	TRBJ2-1	TGTGCCAGCAAACCGACGTTTAGCGGGAGCTCCTACAATGAGCAGTTCTTC	CASKPTFSGSSYNEQFF
TRBV28	few	NA	TRBJ1-1	TGTGCCAGCAACCCTTTGACGGTGAACACTGAAGCTTTCTTT	CASNPLTVNTEAFF
TRBV12-3/TRBV12-4	many	NA	TRBJ1-2	TGTGCCAGCAGTTTAGGAGGGAGGGACTATGGCTACACCTTC	CASSLGGRDYGYTF
TRBV12-3/TRBV12-4	many	TRBD2	TRBJ2-1	TGTGCCAGCTCACCACGACTAGCGAGTCACAATGAGCAGTTCTTC	CASSPRLASHNEQFF
TRBV7-8	many	NA	TRBJ2-1	TGTGCCAGCACCGGAGGGGTGGGGTACAATGAGCAGTTCTTC	CASTGGVGYNEQFF
TRBV28	many	TRBD1	TRBJ2-7	TGTGCCAGCAGTTTGCTGACAGGGACCTACGAGCAGTACTTC	CASSLLTGTYEQYF
TRBV24-1	NA	NA	TRBJ2-3	TGTGCCACCGCGGCAGGGTTAAGTACAGATACGCAGTATTTT	CATAAGLSTDTQYF
TRBV6-2/TRBV6-3	many	TRBD2	TRBJ2-3	TGTGCCAGCAGTCCCGGGACTAGCGCCAGGTTGGGTACGCAGTATTTT	CASSPGTSARLGTQYF
TRBV20-1	NA	NA	TRBJ1-3	TGCAGTGCGGAAGAGGCAGGGGAAAAGCCCTTCTCTGGAAACACCATATATTTT	CSAEEAGEKPFSGNTIYF
TRBV28	many	NA	TRBJ2-1	TGTGCCAGCAGAGCTCAGGGACCCGGGGTTGATGAGCAGTTCTTC	CASRAQGPGVDEQFF
TRBV28	many	NA	TRBJ1-2	TGTGCCAGCAGTCACCAGTTTTTCTCTAACTATGGCTACACCTTC	CASSHQFFSNYGYTF
TRBV29-1	few	NA	TRBJ2-5	TGCAGCGCTAGCCCTTTAGGTTCGGAGACCCAGTACTTC	CSASPLGSETQYF
TRBV29-1	few	TRBD2	TRBJ2-1	TGCAGCGTTGACACTAGCGGGGTCAACAATGAGCAGTTCTTC	CSVDTSGVNNEQFF
TRBV28	NA	NA	TRBJ2-5	TGTGCCAGCAGTTCCCCCCGGGGGGCTTTTAAGGAGACCCAGTACTTC	CASSSPRGAFKETQYF
TRBV20-1	many	NA	TRBJ2-5	TGCAGTGCTAGTCCGGGAGCCGGGGTGGAGACCCAGTACTTC	CSASPGAGVETQYF
TRBV28	few	TRBD2	TRBJ2-5	TGTGCCAGCAGCAGCGCGGGGGTTTACTTC	CASSSAGVYF
TRBV20-1	NA	NA	TRBJ2-2	TGCAGTGCTCTCCCCGGTGGGCAACCCGGGGAGCTGTTTTTT	CSALPGGQPGELFF
TRBV24-1	NA	NA	TRBJ1-1	TGTGCCACCATGGGTCCGTGGAACACTGAAGCTTTCTTT	CATMGPWNTEAFF
TRBV14	NA	NA	TRBJ2-7	TGTGCCAGCAGCCAAGCTGGGTCCCACGAGCAGTACTTC	CASSQAGSHEQYF
TRBV28	few	NA	TRBJ2-5	TGTGCCACCAACGTCGGGGCAGGGATAGAGACCCAGTACTTC	CATNVGAGIETQYF
TRBV6-1	NA	TRBD1	TRBJ1-1	TGTGCCAGCAGCCCGGGACAGGGAGCTCTGAACACTGAAGCTTTCTTT	CASSPGQGALNTEAFF
TRBV28	many	NA	TRBJ2-1	TGTGCCAGCAGTTTAGGGGGACTGGCCAGGGACAATGAGCAGTTCTTC	CASSLGGLARDNEQFF
TRBV11-1	many	TRBD2	TRBJ2-1	TGTGCCAGCAGCCCCGGGACTAGCGTCAATGAGCAGTTCTTC	CASSPGTSVNEQFF
TRBV13	NA	TRBD2	TRBJ2-2	TGTGCCAGCAGCTTAAGGACTAGCCTCAACACCGGGGAGCTGTTTTTT	CASSLRTSLNTGELFF
TRBV12-3/TRBV12-4	many	TRBD1	TRBJ2-7	TGTGCCAGCAGGAAGGGGGGGGGACAGGGGGTCTACGAGCAGTACTTC	CASRKGGGQGVYEQYF
TRBV5-6	NA	NA	TRBJ2-5	TGTGCCAGCAGCGAGGGACTGTCCGAAGAGACCCAGTACTTC	CASSEGLSEETQYF
TRBV6-5	NA	NA	TRBJ1-5	TGTGCCAGCAGTTACTCCACAAAAGATCAGCCCCAGCATTTT	CASSYSTKDQPQHF
TRBV5-1	many	TRBD2	TRBJ2-1	TGCGCCAGCAGCTTGTTTTTTCTAGCGGGAGACAATGAGCAGTTCTTC	CASSLFFLAGDNEQFF
TRBV29-1	many	NA	TRBJ2-5	TGCAGCGTACAACTAGTGTTAATTGAGACCCAGTACTTC	CSVQLVLIETQYF
TRBV29-1	NA	NA	TRBJ2-4	TGCAGCGTTGAACGTTTAGCCAAAAACATTCAGTACTTC	CSVERLAKNIQYF
TRBV20-1	many	TRBD2	TRBJ2-3	TGCAGTGCTAGGCGCCTGAGGCGGGAGGCAAGAAGTACGCAGTATTTT	CSARRLRREARSTQYF
TRBV20-1	few	NA	TRBJ1-2	TGCAGTGCTAGTAGTCAGGGTCCTTTTGGCTACACCTTC	CSASSQGPFGYTF
TRBV6-1	few	NA	TRBJ1-6	TGTGCCAGCAGTGACAGGGGAACGTATAATTCACCCCTCCACTTT	CASSDRGTYNSPLHF
TRBV27	many	TRBD2	TRBJ2-7	TGTGCCAGCAGTTACAAGGGACTAGCGGGAGGTTGGGCCTACGAGCAGTACTTC	CASSYKGLAGGWAYEQYF
TRBV2	many	NA	TRBJ1-5	TGTGCCAGCAGTGAAATGGATAGCAATCAGCCCCAGCATTTT	CASSEMDSNQPQHF
TRBV3-1	many	NA	TRBJ1-4	TGTGCCAGCAGCCAAGGAGGGGTACGAGAAAAACTGTTTTTT	CASSQGGVREKLFF
TRBV12-3/TRBV12-4	many	NA	TRBJ2-2	TGTGCCAGCAGGGCTGCTAGCTCCGGGGAGCTGTTTTTT	CASRAASSGELFF
TRBV28	NA	NA	TRBJ2-7	TGTGCCAGCAGTAGTTACATCCAGGGATCCTACGAGCAGTACTTC	CASSSYIQGSYEQYF
TRBV7-2	many	TRBD2	TRBJ2-7	TGTGCCAGCAGCTTATATCAGCTTAGCGGGAGGGCCGGCTACGAGCAGTACTTC	CASSLYQLSGRAGYEQYF
TRBV12-3/TRBV12-4	many	TRBD2	TRBJ2-7	TGTGCCAGCAGTCCTATAGCGGGAGCTTACGAGCAGTACTTC	CASSPIAGAYEQYF